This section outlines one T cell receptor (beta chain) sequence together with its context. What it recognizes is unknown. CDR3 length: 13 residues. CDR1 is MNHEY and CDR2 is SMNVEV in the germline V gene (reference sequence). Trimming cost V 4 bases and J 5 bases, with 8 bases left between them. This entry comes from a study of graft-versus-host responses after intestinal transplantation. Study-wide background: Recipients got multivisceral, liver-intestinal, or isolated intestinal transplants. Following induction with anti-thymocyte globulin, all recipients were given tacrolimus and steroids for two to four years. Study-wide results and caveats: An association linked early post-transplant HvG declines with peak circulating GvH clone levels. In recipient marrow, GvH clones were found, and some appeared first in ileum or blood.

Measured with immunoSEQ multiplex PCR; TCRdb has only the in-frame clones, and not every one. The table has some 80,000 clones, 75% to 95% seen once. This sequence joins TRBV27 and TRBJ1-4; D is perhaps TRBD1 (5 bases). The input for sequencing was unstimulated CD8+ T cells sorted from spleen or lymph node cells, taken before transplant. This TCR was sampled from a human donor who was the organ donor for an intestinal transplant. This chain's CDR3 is CASSSDNNEKLFF. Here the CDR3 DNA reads TGTGCCAGCAGTTCGGACAACAATGAAAAACTGTTTTTT.